The TCR beta chain described here comes from a study of blood T cell repertoires in COVID-19. Turning to the study itself: PBMCs, B-cell-depleted T cells, or T cells were the source of the cDNA or gDNA that made up the material.

This CDR3 has 13 amino acids. Germline CDR1 reads SGDLS; CDR2 reads YYNGEE. Trimming stripped 4 bases from V and 5 bases from J, with 12 bases between. With regard to this clone: Other nucleotide sequences in the sample specify the same CDR3.

The Seattle patients joined while their infection was active and were tracked longitudinally afterward. Methods used by the authors: Reference gene primers were amplified, and this amplification served to estimate nucleated cell counts. Sequencing used immunoSEQ multiplex PCR; TCRdb keeps in-frame clones, though not all of them. The D gene and trimming were derived from the DNA, and the V and J assignments and clone size from that table. The sample includes 250,000 or so clones, about nine tenths of them seen just once. The sample consisted of peripheral blood. The receptor was derived from a man aged 25-45 years with COVID-19, enrolled during active disease. This chain connects TRBV9 to TRBJ2-5, with D perhaps matching TRBD2 (5 bases). The CDR3 DNA sequence: TGTGCCAGCAGCCCCCGAACGGGGGAGACCCAGTACTTC. Translated: CASSPRTGETQYF.